This TCR beta chain originates from a study of T-cell memory formation after mild COVID-19 listed by TCRdb under 2021. About the investigation overall: Most TCR sequence clusters were specific to one of the two donors. Longitudinal TCRalpha and TCRbeta repertoire sequencing tracked T-cell clones expanding and contracting after mild COVID-19 in two donors. Two young, previously healthy adult volunteers, one female and one male, were included in the cohort.

The study at large found these results: The detection of some responding clones in pre-infection memory suggests that pre-existing cross-reactive memory T cells joined the SARS-CoV-2 response. Whether the second-wave clones peaking on day 37 were SARS-CoV-2 specific was not confirmed. Only a couple of mild cases were covered by the study, and larger cohorts that include severe cases with pre-infection samples were considered necessary. Contracting CD4+ clones were located mainly in the CM and EM memory subsets, whereas CD8+ clones were found to be enriched in EMRA. From day 15 to 85, contracting clones showed balanced CD4/CD8 phenotypes, whereas a second wave of clones that expanded from day 15 to 37 leaned towards CD4+.

Sequencing took place on an Illumina NovaSeq 6000. TCRalpha and TCRbeta cDNA libraries were built by 5'RACE with constant-segment primers, adding sample barcodes and unique molecular identifiers. Trizol reagent was used to extract RNA from every sample. Libraries were amplified in two PCR steps, with a second sample barcode and Illumina TruSeq adapters added in the second step. Sequencing of libraries was performed on an Illumina NovaSeq with 2 x 150 bp paired-end reads. On the authors' methods: With migec v1.2.7, reads were demultiplexed and then collapsed into UMI-guided consensus sequences. Using mixcr v2.1.11, UMI consensuses were aligned to TRA and TRB V and J templates and then assembled into clonotypes. Clonotypes were classified as expanded or contracted when called significant by both edgeR and NoisET, with noise models trained on biological replicates. For edgeR calls, the thresholds were a false discovery rate-adjusted p below 0.01 and a log2 fold-change of 1. As an exploratory analysis of dynamics, max-normalized trajectories of the 1000 most abundant clonotypes were examined by PCA with hierarchical clustering. Separately sequenced CD4+ and CD8+ repertoires were used to assign a CD4 or CD8 phenotype to each responding clone. TCRdb handled the public reads itself, with Q25 trimming in fastp and clone calling in MiXCR, and kept productive beta chains. For every CDR3 protein sequence, its rows merge into one entry that carries the most common genes and DNA. TCRdb, rather than the study authors, made the V and J calls. The sample has around 200,000 distinct CDR3 sequences on record, more than 25% of them singletons. Jointly, the top ten make up roughly an eighth of the sample.

Ficoll-Paque density gradient centrifugation was used to isolate PBMCs. Including the terminal cysteine and phenylalanine, the CDR3 comprises 15 residues. Only the CDR3 part of the read is kept: 45 bases, read in frame from the first base. V loses 1 base of germline sequence and J loses 5 bases, and the interval between the two ends is 12 bases. The germline V gene gives CDR1 as MGHRA and CDR2 as YSYEKL. A few counts support this clonotype. The specificity of this receptor is unknown. The record has no base qualities; no much larger clone is one base away. The source of this sequence is an adult woman who had mild COVID-19 (a few samples of this study predate the infection). The sample titles of this study are shuffled in the database, so cell type and time point are left out; the donor was told from shared clones. The chain is assembled from TRBV4-1 and TRBJ1-5, with TRBD1 tentatively as D gene (5 bases match). Specimen: PBMCs or a T cell subset sorted from them (not recorded which). The nucleotide sequence reads TGCGCCAGCAGCCAAGGGGGGGGTAATGATCAGCCCCAGCATTTT. Protein translation: CASSQGGGNDQPQHF.